Listed below are T cell receptor beta chains from one sample, sequenced in a study of T cells after posttransplantation cyclophosphamide. Sequenced by immunoSEQ multiplex PCR; TCRdb stores in-frame clones only, minus some. The sample lists some 66,000 clones, 80% to 95% occurring once. Sequencing used PBMCs. The receptors shown here come from a woman aged 30 to 39 in good health and a related stem cell transplant donor. Each CDR3 is given with its conserved first and last residue. A D gene is named only where the DNA matches it firmly. Only part of the rows carry a size: once, few, many, or a class if the clone is expanded.

d_gene | j_gene | v_gene | abundance | CDR3nt | CDR3aa
. | TRBJ2-7 | TRBV7-9 | . | TGTGCCATCGGGGGTACGTCTAGCGAGCAGTACTTC | CAIGGTSSEQYF
. | TRBJ1-1 | TRBV18 | . | TGTGCCAGCTCACCGTGGGAGAACACTGAAGCTTTCTTT | CASSPWENTEAFF
. | TRBJ2-7 | TRBV6-5 | . | TGTGCCAGCAGTTATCACGGGTTGGTATACGAGCAGTACTTC | CASSYHGLVYEQYF
TRBD1 | TRBJ1-2 | TRBV5-4 | . | TGTGCCAGCAGCCTAACAGGGGTTTATGGCTACACCTTC | CASSLTGVYGYTF
. | TRBJ1-1 | TRBV30 | . | TGTGCCTGGAGTGGGACCTTTAACACTGAAGCTTTCTTT | CAWSGTFNTEAFF
TRBD2 | TRBJ2-5 | TRBV7-3 | . | TGTGCCAGCAGCCGAGACCCCCCACGCAGCGGGGAGGGGACCCAGTACTTC | CASSRDPPRSGEGTQYF
. | TRBJ2-1 | TRBV4-3 | once | TGCGCCAGCAGCCAAGATGAGGTCCAGCCCAATGAGCAGTTCTTC | CASSQDEVQPNEQFF
TRBD2 | TRBJ2-1 | TRBV11-3 | . | TGTGCCAGCACCGGGGGGGGAGGGCGCAATGAGCAGTTCTTC | CASTGGGGRNEQFF
TRBD2 | TRBJ2-5 | TRBV6-6 | . | TGTGCCAGCAGTGCTAGCGGGGGCTGGGAGACCCAGTACTTC | CASSASGGWETQYF
. | TRBJ1-4 | TRBV7-2 | once | TGTGCCAGCAGCTTAAGGGTGGATGAAAAACTGTTTTTT | CASSLRVDEKLFF
. | TRBJ2-1 | TRBV6-4 | . | TGTGCCAGCAGTGACTTCCTAGGCTCCTACAATGAGCAGTTCTTC | CASSDFLGSYNEQFF
. | TRBJ1-1 | TRBV18 | . | TGTGCCAGCTCATCAAGCATGGACACTGAAGCTTTCTTT | CASSSSMDTEAFF
. | TRBJ2-3 | TRBV6-6 | . | TGTGCCAGCAGTCCAACGGGTTCGCAGTATTTT | CASSPTGSQYF
TRBD2 | TRBJ2-1 | TRBV11-3 | . | TGTGCCAGCAGCTCCCGAGGGGCGGGGGGTATCAATGAGCAGTTCTTC | CASSSRGAGGINEQFF
. | TRBJ2-5 | TRBV11-1 | . | TGTGCCAGCAGCTTAGGCACAGCAGAGACCCAGTACTTC | CASSLGTAETQYF
. | TRBJ1-5 | TRBV6-6 | once | TGTGCCAGCAGTTATGATCTTAATCAGCCCCAGCATTTT | CASSYDLNQPQHF
. | TRBJ1-1 | TRBV5-1 | . | TGCGCCAGCAGCTTGGTGGCCAGGGGTAATACTGAAGCTTTCTTT | CASSLVARGNTEAFF
. | TRBJ1-3 | TRBV10-3 | . | TGTGCCATCAGTGACCCGAAATCTGGAAACACCATATATTTT | CAISDPKSGNTIYF
TRBD2 | TRBJ2-3 | TRBV30 | once | TGTGCCTGGAGTCCCGGGGCGGGGGGGAGCACAGATACGCAGTATTTT | CAWSPGAGGSTDTQYF
TRBD2 | TRBJ2-7 | TRBV6-6 | . | TGTGCCAGCAGTTACGACGAAGCGGGGGGACCCTACGAGCAGTACTTC | CASSYDEAGGPYEQYF
. | TRBJ1-1 | TRBV4-1 | . | TGCGCCAGCAGCCCGATAAGATGGGAGTACGCTTTCTTT | CASSPIRWEYAFF
. | TRBJ2-3 | TRBV2 | . | TGTGCCAGCTCTACAGGGACAGATACGCAGTATTTT | CASSTGTDTQYF
. | TRBJ2-3 | TRBV11-2 | . | TGTGCCAGCAGCTTATCCGGAGATACGCAGTATTTT | CASSLSGDTQYF
. | TRBJ2-3 | TRBV6-6 | . | TGTGCCAGCAGTTACCCAGGGTCCAGCACAGATACGCAGTATTTT | CASSYPGSSTDTQYF
. | TRBJ1-2 | TRBV6-1 | . | TGTGCCAGCCTCGAGGGTGGTATTAGCTATGGCTACACCTTC | CASLEGGISYGYTF
. | TRBJ1-1 | TRBV5-1 | . | TGCGCCAGCAGCTTGCAGGATAACACTGAAGCTTTCTTT | CASSLQDNTEAFF
. | TRBJ1-2 | TRBV4-3 | . | TGCGCCAGCAGCCAAGACCCGGGCCCCCGGGGCTACACCTTC | CASSQDPGPRGYTF
. | TRBJ2-5 | TRBV28 | . | TGTGCCAGCAGGGCTCGAGGGGTGCGGGGGACCCAGTACTTC | CASRARGVRGTQYF
. | TRBJ1-1 | TRBV5-1 | . | TGCGCCAGCAGCCGGCGGGTGGGGAACACTGAAGCTTTCTTT | CASSRRVGNTEAFF
TRBD2 | TRBJ2-3 | TRBV7-2 | . | TGTGCCAGCAGCTCAGCCCTCCCGGGGGGGGGAGTTGATACGCAGTATTTT | CASSSALPGGGVDTQYF
. | TRBJ1-2 | TRBV6-6 | . | TGTGCCAGCAGTTACTCGGCCGGGCCAATCCAAGGCTACACCTTC | CASSYSAGPIQGYTF
. | TRBJ1-6 | TRBV6-5 | . | TGTGCCAGCAGTTACGGGAGGCATATTAATTCACCCCTCCACTTT | CASSYGRHINSPLHF
TRBD1 | TRBJ1-1 | TRBV19 | . | TGTGCCAGTAGTATTGCAGGGGGAATGAACACTGAAGCTTTCTTT | CASSIAGGMNTEAFF
. | TRBJ1-1 | TRBV6-4 | . | TGTGCCAGCCGCGAGGGGGAGAACACTGAAGCTTTCTTT | CASREGENTEAFF
. | TRBJ1-5 | TRBV6-1 | . | TGTGCCAGCAGTGAAGCAGAAGGAAATCAGCCCCAGCATTTT | CASSEAEGNQPQHF
. | TRBJ1-4 | TRBV6-1 | . | TGTGCCAGCACCCGGACAGAAACTAATGAAAAACTGTTTTTT | CASTRTETNEKLFF